The source of this T cell receptor (beta chain) is a study of blood T cell repertoires in COVID-19. There are 14 residues in the CDR3. Per germline, CDR1 SGHRS and CDR2 YFSETQ. V was pared by 0 bases and J by 4 bases, with 7 bases between. The data were produced by immunoSEQ multiplex PCR, yet TCRdb's version contains in-frame clones alone and is incomplete. The table lists around 57,000 clones, around nine tenths of them singletons. This chain uses TRBV5-1 with TRBJ1-4; D uncertain. The TCR sequence derives from a human donor in a cohort sampled during active COVID-19. The sample comprised peripheral blood. The CDR3 DNA reads TGCGCCAGCAGCTTGGGCGGGGTTAATGAAAAACTGTTTTTT. Its translation: CASSLGGVNEKLFF.